Listed below are T cell receptor beta chains from one sample, sequenced in a study of a mutant IDH1 vaccine in newly diagnosed glioma. No antigen is known for these receptors. Profiling relied on immunoSEQ multiplex PCR, and the TCRdb table lists in-frame clones only, not all of them. This table has under 150,000 clones, 85% to 90% appearing once. The sample was PBMCs, taken from a glioma patient whose treatment included an IDH1 peptide vaccine. The receptors stem from a woman aged 45-65 years with glioma. The CDR3 runs from the conserved cysteine through the conserved F or W. D genes are given only for firm matches. Size is stated for part of the rows, as once, few or many counts, or as a class when the clone is expanded.

d_gene,j_gene,abundance,v_gene,CDR3nt,CDR3aa
NA,TRBJ1-4,NA,TRBV5-1,TGCGCCAGCAGGGACCCCGGGGGGGCTAATGAAAAACTGTTTTTT,CASRDPGGANEKLFF
NA,TRBJ2-7,NA,TRBV2,TGTGCCAGCAGACTCCCGGGAATCTACGAGCAGCACTTC,CASRLPGIYEQHF
NA,TRBJ1-1,NA,TRBV6-5,TGTGCCAGCAGTTACACCTTTCGCCCTCTGAACACTGAAGCTTTCTTT,CASSYTFRPLNTEAFF
NA,TRBJ2-2,once,TRBV19,TGTGCCAGTAGTATCCGGACAGCCCCGGGCACCGGGGAGCTGTTTTTT,CASSIRTAPGTGELFF
TRBD1,TRBJ1-2,NA,TRBV19,TGTGCCAGTAGTCCCACTCTTCAGACAGGGATCTATGGCTACACCTTC,CASSPTLQTGIYGYTF
NA,TRBJ2-6,NA,TRBV19,TGTGCCAGTAGTATAGGAAACTCTGGGGCCAACGTCCTGACTTTC,CASSIGNSGANVLTF
NA,TRBJ2-1,NA,TRBV9,TGTGCCAGCAGCGTAGGGCAGGGCCGGCTAAATGAGCAGTTCTTC,CASSVGQGRLNEQFF
TRBD2,TRBJ2-7,NA,TRBV4-1,TGCGCCAGCAGTCAACAAGGGGGACTAGCGGGAGGGACCTTCCCCGAGCAGTACTTC,CASSQQGGLAGGTFPEQYF
TRBD1,TRBJ1-2,NA,TRBV4-1,TGCGCCAGCAGCCAAGATTCTTACGACAGGGGTAACTATGGCTACACCTTC,CASSQDSYDRGNYGYTF
NA,TRBJ2-1,NA,TRBV9,TGTGCCAGCAGCGTGGACAGATTAGCCTACAATGAGCAGTTCTTC,CASSVDRLAYNEQFF
TRBD1,TRBJ2-1,NA,TRBV5-1,TGCGCCAGCAGTGCCGGGACAGGGGCCTACAATGAGCAGTTCTTC,CASSAGTGAYNEQFF
NA,TRBJ2-7,NA,TRBV2,TGTGCCAGCGGAGGGAAGTACAGAGGCTCCGAGCAGTACTTC,CASGGKYRGSEQYF
NA,TRBJ2-3,NA,TRBV2,TGTGCCAGCAGAAGAGCGTCTAGCACAGATACGCAGTATTTT,CASRRASSTDTQYF
TRBD1,TRBJ1-6,once,TRBV10-3,TGTGCCATCAGTGACGACAGGGAGTCACCCCTCCACTTT,CAISDDRESPLHF
TRBD1,TRBJ1-1,NA,TRBV7-7,TGTGCTAGCAGCTTAGAGACAGGGGGCGAAGCTTTCTTT,CASSLETGGEAFF
NA,TRBJ2-3,NA,TRBV5-1,TGCGCCAGCAGCTTGAGTGCCTTGAACACAGATACGCAGTATTTT,CASSLSALNTDTQYF
NA,TRBJ2-3,NA,TRBV27,TGTGCCAGCAGTTTTGGTAAGATGGATACGCAGTATTTT,CASSFGKMDTQYF
NA,TRBJ2-5,NA,TRBV9,TGTGCCAGCAGCGTAGAGGAGGGCGCGGGTCAAGAGACCCAGTACTTC,CASSVEEGAGQETQYF
TRBD2,TRBJ2-2,NA,TRBV12-5,TGTGCTAGTGGCCGAGGGACTAGCGGGGGGAACACCGGGGAGCTGTTTTTT,CASGRGTSGGNTGELFF
NA,TRBJ1-4,NA,TRBV25-1,TGTGCCAGCAGTGAACAGGGAGGTGAAAAACTGTTTTTT,CASSEQGGEKLFF
TRBD2,TRBJ2-7,NA,TRBV18,TGTGCCAGCTCACCCCTCGGACTAGCGGGAGGGCCGAAAGACGAGCAGTACTTC,CASSPLGLAGGPKDEQYF
NA,TRBJ1-1,NA,TRBV5-1,TGCGCCAGCAGCTCCCACCCGTACAACACTGAAGCTTTCTTT,CASSSHPYNTEAFF
NA,TRBJ1-5,few,TRBV28,TGTGCCAGCAGTTTCGAGGTTTGGCGGGATTTCAATCAGCCCCAGCATTTT,CASSFEVWRDFNQPQHF